A selection of T cell receptor beta chains follows, all from one sample in a study of shared clonotypes between healthy human individuals. Sequencing used immunoSEQ multiplex PCR; TCRdb keeps in-frame clones, though not all of them. The repertoire holds 2 million to 2.5 million clones, with 80% to 95% as singletons. The sequenced sample was naive CD4+ T cells from PBMCs. Receptors were obtained from a man between 18 and 29 years old in good health. Some clones in this sample may be carry-over from other donors' samples. The CDR3 runs from the conserved cysteine through the conserved F or W. Fields, in order: V gene, CDR3 length, CDR3 protein.

v_call: TRBV21-1; cdr3_length: 16; cdr3_aa: CASSLPRERVSYEQYF
v_call: TRBV6-5; cdr3_length: 15; cdr3_aa: CASRMTSSRPDTQYF
v_call: TRBV7-2; cdr3_length: 15; cdr3_aa: CASSLARTRVQPQHF
v_call: TRBV19; cdr3_length: 17; cdr3_aa: CASTGDRSITTNEKLFF
v_call: TRBV30; cdr3_length: 15; cdr3_aa: CAWSRRPPRYTEQFF
v_call: TRBV10-1; cdr3_length: 13; cdr3_aa: CASRRQGNQPQHF
v_call: TRBV2; cdr3_length: 14; cdr3_aa: CASTSAQTGAKLFF
v_call: TRBV5-1; cdr3_length: 14; cdr3_aa: CASSLGGQGSGYTF
v_call: TRBV29-1; cdr3_length: 14; cdr3_aa: CSVAPERIPYEQYF
v_call: TRBV28; cdr3_length: 15; cdr3_aa: CASSLAQGGNQPQHF
v_call: TRBV30; cdr3_length: 19; cdr3_aa: CAWKQPGLAGPLAKNIQYF
v_call: TRBV6-4; cdr3_length: 14; cdr3_aa: CASSYSTGSDTQYF
v_call: TRBV29-1; cdr3_length: 13; cdr3_aa: CSATGQIQETQYF
v_call: TRBV28; cdr3_length: 14; cdr3_aa: CASSPPGHQWGYTF
v_call: TRBV19; cdr3_length: 16; cdr3_aa: CASSLRDTTRFTEAFF
v_call: TRBV25-1; cdr3_length: 16; cdr3_aa: CASSESAQGASSPLHF
v_call: TRBV15; cdr3_length: 17; cdr3_aa: CATSRSDRAGLTGELFF
v_call: TRBV11-3; cdr3_length: 13; cdr3_aa: CASSSRTGAEQYF
v_call: TRBV5-1; cdr3_length: 13; cdr3_aa: CASSLVPDQPQHF
v_call: TRBV28; cdr3_length: 18; cdr3_aa: CASSLLGQGPANTGELFF
v_call: TRBV4-3; cdr3_length: 13; cdr3_aa: CASSQGLTGELFF
v_call: TRBV6-6; cdr3_length: 14; cdr3_aa: CASHDSPSDYGYTF
v_call: TRBV11-2; cdr3_length: 13; cdr3_aa: CASSFPGTGEQFF
v_call: TRBV19; cdr3_length: 13; cdr3_aa: CASRQGAGYEQYF
v_call: TRBV18; cdr3_length: 15; cdr3_aa: CASSRGQGPDTEAFF
v_call: TRBV9; cdr3_length: 14; cdr3_aa: CASSRTSRADTQYF
v_call: TRBV4-1; cdr3_length: 14; cdr3_aa: CASSRTGSTDTQYF
v_call: TRBV27; cdr3_length: 15; cdr3_aa: CASSPQPGQLGEQYF